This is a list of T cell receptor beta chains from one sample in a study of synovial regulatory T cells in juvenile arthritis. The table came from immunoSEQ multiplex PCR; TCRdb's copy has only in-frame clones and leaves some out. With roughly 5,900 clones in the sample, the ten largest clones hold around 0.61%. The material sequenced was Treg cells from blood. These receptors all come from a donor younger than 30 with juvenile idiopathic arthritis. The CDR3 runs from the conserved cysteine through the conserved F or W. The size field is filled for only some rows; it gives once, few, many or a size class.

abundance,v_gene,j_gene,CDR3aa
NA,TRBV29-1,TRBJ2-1,CSVEVGFSPQRTYNEQFF
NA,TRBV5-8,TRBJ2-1,CASSLFYEQFF
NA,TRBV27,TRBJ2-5,CASGTGGSKTQYF
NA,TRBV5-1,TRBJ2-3,CASTLHGESTDTQYF
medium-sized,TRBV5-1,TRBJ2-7,CASKGTQGGEQYF
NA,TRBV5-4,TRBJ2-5,CASSLGRGAGETQYF
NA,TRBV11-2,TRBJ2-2,CASSLIRVLNTGELFF
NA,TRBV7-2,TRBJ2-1,CASSPSSSGRPGRNEQFF
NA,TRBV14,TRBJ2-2,CASSPRDFRVGELFF
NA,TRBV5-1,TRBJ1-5,CASSLGGLKGQPQHF
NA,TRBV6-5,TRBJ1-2,CASRLSDRGLYGYTF
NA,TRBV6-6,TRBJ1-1,CASSYSGFRAEAFF
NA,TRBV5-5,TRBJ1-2,CASSQGLYGYTF
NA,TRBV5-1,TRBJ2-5,CASSLVLAGGYQETQYF
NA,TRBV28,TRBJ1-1,CASSLSRRGLGTAFF
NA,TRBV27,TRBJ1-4,CASSLLGGEKLFF
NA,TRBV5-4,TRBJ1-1,CASSKRGPQNLEAFF
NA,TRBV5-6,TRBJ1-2,CASSSAGQKNYGYTF
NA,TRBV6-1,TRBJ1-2,CASREQRSYGYTF
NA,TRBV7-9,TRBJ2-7,CASSLSSYEQYF
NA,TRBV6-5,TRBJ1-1,CASSRTGTVNTEAFF
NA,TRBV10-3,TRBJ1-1,CAISEGGAVTEAFF
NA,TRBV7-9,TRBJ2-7,CASSAGYRAYEQYF
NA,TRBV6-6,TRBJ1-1,CASSYYNTEAFF
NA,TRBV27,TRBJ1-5,CAIGRTRLSPQHF
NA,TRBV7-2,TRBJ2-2,CASSLLLAGVAGELFF
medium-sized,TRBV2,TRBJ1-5,CASRDREIGNQPQHF
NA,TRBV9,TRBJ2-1,CASSVSTSGINEQFF
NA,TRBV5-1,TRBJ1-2,CASSLSPFNGYTF
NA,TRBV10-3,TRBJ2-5,CAISRQGGEETQYF
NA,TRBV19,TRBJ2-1,CASSITSDGQFF
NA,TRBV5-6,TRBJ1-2,CASSGTGPSNYGYTF
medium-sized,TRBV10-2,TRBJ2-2,CASRIKAGGELFF
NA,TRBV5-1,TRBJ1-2,CASSSNRGHENYGYTF
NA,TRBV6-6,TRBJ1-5,CASGSMANQPQHF
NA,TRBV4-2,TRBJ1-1,CASSQADKRNTEAFF
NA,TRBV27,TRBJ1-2,CASSPWTGGDGYTF
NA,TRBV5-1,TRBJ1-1,CASSPPGRNTEAFF
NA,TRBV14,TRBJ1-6,CASSQEVFQAYNSPLHF
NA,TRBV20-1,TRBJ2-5,CSATWETQYF
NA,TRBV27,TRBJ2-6,CASSFGGILSGANVLTF
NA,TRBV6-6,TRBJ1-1,CASSLGGFRTEAFF
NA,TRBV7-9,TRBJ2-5,CASSSSGILQETQYF
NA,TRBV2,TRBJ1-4,CASRAYSSTNEKLFF
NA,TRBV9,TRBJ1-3,CASSVASASSGNTIYF
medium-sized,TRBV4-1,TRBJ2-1,CASSPDEWREASNEQFF
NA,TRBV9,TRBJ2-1,CASSVGIGIYSYNEQFF
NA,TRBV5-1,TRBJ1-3,CASSLEAGGSGNTIYF
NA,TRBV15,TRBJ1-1,CATSRRGNTEAFF